These T cell receptor beta chains were read from a single sample in a study of blood T cell repertoires in COVID-19. The data were produced by immunoSEQ multiplex PCR, yet TCRdb's version contains in-frame clones alone and is incomplete. The table has approximately 400,000 clones, 85% to 90% seen once. The specimen sequenced was PBMCs or T cells enriched from blood (not recorded which). The receptors originated from a woman between 18 and 30 years old who had recovered from COVID-19. Both conserved end residues are part of each CDR3.

CDR3,length,J,V
CASSLDRGFVFF,12,TRBJ1-1,TRBV5-8
CASRPGGGENIQYF,14,TRBJ2-4,TRBV6-5
CASSLDGGAGSPLHF,15,TRBJ1-6,TRBV5-4
CSVEGYSGGAGQFF,14,TRBJ2-1,TRBV29-1
CASSLRDSYTEAFF,14,TRBJ1-1,TRBV27
CASSLRSQTQYF,12,TRBJ2-5,TRBV12-3/TRBV12-4
CASSQPDRRWGYTF,14,TRBJ1-2,TRBV3-1/TRBV3-2
CASSINRGHDSPLHF,15,TRBJ1-6,TRBV19
CASSIPSGGVEQFF,14,TRBJ2-1,TRBV19
CASSYSEDLFYNEQFF,16,TRBJ2-1,TRBV6-5
CASSITVATTNEKLFF,16,TRBJ1-4,TRBV19
CASMVDSYGYTF,12,TRBJ1-2,TRBV10-2
CASSFVTGDGYTF,13,TRBJ1-2,TRBV12-3/TRBV12-4
CAISLDSTTYNSPLHF,16,TRBJ1-6,TRBV10-3
CASSLRVEGTYEQYF,15,TRBJ2-7,TRBV27
CASSQARTGVVGAQYF,16,TRBJ2-5,TRBV6-2/TRBV6-3
CASSGDRASGANVLTF,16,TRBJ2-6,TRBV2
CASSQGIPLGGPDYGYTF,18,TRBJ1-2,TRBV4-3
CASSSGLSTDTQYF,14,TRBJ2-3,TRBV7-3
CASSLSPQETQYF,13,TRBJ2-5,TRBV7-3
CASAHLRQSNEKLFF,15,TRBJ1-4,TRBV3-1/TRBV3-2
CASSPRTELYGYTF,14,TRBJ1-2,TRBV7-9
CASSSRQGGGHNGYTF,16,TRBJ1-2,TRBV6-5
CAWSRTGDGTDTQYF,15,TRBJ2-3,TRBV30
CASSPGGWGNEQYF,14,TRBJ2-7,TRBV11-2
CASSYRGGRDTEAFF,15,TRBJ1-1,TRBV6-5
CASSLAPSGQETQYF,15,TRBJ2-5,TRBV5-1
CASSPRDRGNEKLFF,15,TRBJ1-4,TRBV9